The next 10 T cell receptor beta chains were all read from a single sample in a study of HIV-infected patients and healthy controls. One entry per CDR3 protein, called by TCRdb with MiXCR from the 5' RACE reads. Counted here are 18,000 or so distinct CDR3 sequences, around 20% occurring once; the ten biggest clones make up roughly 31%. The material sequenced was CD8+ T cells from blood. These receptors originate from a human donor in good health.

CDR3 protein: CASSSPGNTEAFF. In nucleotides, the CDR3 is TGTGCCAGTAGTTCCCCGGGAAACACTGAAGCTTTCTTT. The chain carries TRBV19 and TRBJ1-1; D unresolved. The CDR3 totals 13 residues. Germline CDR1 reads LNHDA; CDR2 reads SQIVND (reference sequence). The V end lost 5 bases, the J end lost 2 bases, and 9 bases lay between the germline ends.

This clonotype has a count of ten or more. V usage is TRBV7-9 and J usage is TRBJ2-1; 10 nucleotides line up with TRBD1. CDR1 is SEHNR, CDR2 FQNEAQ, per germline (reference sequence). Trimming took 5 bases from V and 4 from J; bases not matched to a gene: 8. The CDR3 consists of 16 residues. The CDR3 loop is CASSASTGGDYNEQFF. CDR3 DNA: TGTGCCAGCAGCGCCTCGACAGGGGGCGATTACAATGAGCAGTTCTTC.

This clonotype came up once. CDR3 coding DNA: TGTGCCACCATAGATCTCTTCCACAATGAGCAGTTCTTC. Translation: CATIDLFHNEQFF. V and J are TRBV19 and TRBJ2-1, with D unclear. The germline CDR1 and CDR2 sequences are LNHDA and SQIVND (reference sequence). V lost 10 bases and J lost 5, with 15 bases in between. The CDR3 covers 13 residues.

This clonotype was counted many times. J is TRBJ2-3 and V is TRBV5-1; D tentatively reads TRBD1 or TRBD2 (5 bases each). V was pared by 0 bases and J by 3 bases, with 11 bases between. CDR1 SGHRS and CDR2 YFSETQ come from the germline V gene. This CDR3 has 15 amino acids. This CDR3 is CASSLGGVGTDTQYF. The CDR3 DNA reads TGCGCCAGCAGCTTGGGAGGGGTTGGGACAGATACGCAGTATTTT.

This clonotype came up a few times. This chain links TRBV10-2 with TRBJ1-1; D uncertain. Trimming stripped 0 bases from V and 1 base from J, with 3 bases between. CDR1 and CDR2 (germline): WSHSY, SAAADI. The CDR3 extends over 13 amino acids. CDR3 DNA: TGCGCCAGCAGTGAGTCGAGGAACACTGAAGCTTTCTTT. It is translated as CASSESRNTEAFF.

This clonotype was recorded at least ten times. V is TRBV11-2 and J is TRBJ2-3, with TRBD2 identical over 7 bases. With 3 bases clipped from V and 5 bases from J, the junction kept 11 bases outside the gene matches. From germline, CDR1 is SGHAT and CDR2 FQNNGV. This CDR3 has 16 residues. The CDR3 nucleotides are TGTGCCAGCAGCTTTCGAGGGAGGGCCCTCGGAGATACGCAGTATTTT. Translated, it gives CASSFRGRALGDTQYF.

The chain is built from TRBV4-1 and TRBJ2-7; perhaps TRBD1 as D (6 bases). From germline, CDR1 is MGHRA and CDR2 YSYEKL. Trimming pared 0 bases from V and 1 base from J, leaving 22 bases between. The CDR3 contains 19 residues. The CDR3 sequence is CASSQEAPRPAGTSYEQYF. In DNA form, the CDR3 reads TGCGCCAGCAGCCAAGAAGCCCCGAGACCCGCCGGGACATCCTACGAGCAGTACTTC.

The sample holds many counts of this clonotype. The chain combines TRBV5-5 with TRBJ2-7, with 7 bases identical to TRBD1. Germline lookup yields CDR1 SGHKS and CDR2 YYEKEE (reference sequence). The V segment lost 3 bases and the J segment 3 bases; nucleotides outside the gene matches: 0. This CDR3 contains 12 residues. CDR3 in DNA: TGTGCCAGCAGCTGGACAGGCTACGAGCAGTACTTC. Translating gives CASSWTGYEQYF.

This clonotype was counted at least ten times. V is TRBV3-1 and J is TRBJ2-7, with TRBD2 matching over 7 bases. Germline CDR1 is LGHDT and CDR2 is YNNKEL (reference sequence). V shed 7 bases, J shed 6 bases, and the junction held 15 bases outside the gene matches. The length of the CDR3 is 15 residues. The CDR3 DNA is TGTGCCAGCACCCTGACTAGCTCGGGCTCTGGCGAGCAGTACTTC. Amino acid sequence: CASTLTSSGSGEQYF.

This clonotype was observed at least ten times. The chain is built from TRBV6-8 and TRBJ2-2; D is undetermined. V lost 6 bases, J lost 3 bases, and 5 bases lay in between. CDR1 and CDR2 from the germline V gene are MNHGY and SAAAGT. CDR3 length equals 12 residues. For the CDR3, the DNA is TGTGCCAGCAGCTGTTACACCGGGGAGCTGTTTTTT. This codes for CASSCYTGELFF.